Described below is a single TCR beta chain sequence and its context. It lacks a known antigen. No base qualities exist here, and no much larger clone lies one base off it. TCR CDR3 regions were amplified from genomic DNA by multiplex PCR using the deep immunoSEQ assay. Extracted genomic DNA from each cell subset was distributed evenly across all wells of several immunoSEQ 96-well plates, and each plate was treated as a replicate. For sorted subsets, around 0.2 ug of genomic DNA, equivalent to around 31,000 T cell genomes, went into each replicate PCR. Purified libraries were quantified with a Qubit 3.0 fluorometer, sized on a Bioanalyzer 2100, and re-quantified with the KAPA Library Quantification kit. A separate single-read 150-cycle Illumina NextSeq 550 flow cell was used to sequence each immunoSEQ 96-well plate. The authors' pipeline ran thus. Because the immunoSEQ output held only junctional sequences and lacked quality scores, the filtering could not match the filtering applied to full-length reads. To assign V/J genes and CDR3, sequences were annotated using PyIR, a Python wrapper for IgBLAST v1.9, with IMGT germline references. Reads were filtered out if the reads had weak V/J assignments (E-value above 1e-6), no CDR3, stop codons, out-of-frame junctions, or ambiguous translated residues. V3J clonotypes were defined as sequences sharing an identical inferred V gene, J gene, and CDR3 amino acid sequence. Percentage overlap between repertoires was calculated by dividing the number of shared unique clonotypes by the size of the smaller repertoire. Repertoire richness was assessed with RTK rarefaction, the Chao1 estimator, and Recon v2.1 estimates of unobserved clonotypes. Generation probabilities were computed with OLGA for all TCRbeta clonotypes obtained by the gDNA method from four donors. TCRdb holds this immuneACCESS table with in-frame rearrangements only. Some clones are missing; in checked studies, unresolved V genes explain under half, and the rest has no known cause. That table gives V, J and clone size, and the DNA gave D and trimming. This sample is represented by roughly 2 million clones; under 97% of them were singletons. Roughly 0.13% of the sample is held by the ten biggest clonotypes.

From the cysteine through the phenylalanine, the CDR3 covers 15 amino acids. Just CDR3 DNA is preserved here, 45 bases in frame from base 1. CDR1 and CDR2 are drawn from the germline V gene: SGHVS, FNYEAQ. V loses 1 base of germline sequence and J loses 4 bases, and the interval between the two ends is 10 bases. The donors were healthy, HIV-negative adults who had no recently reported acute infections or vaccinations. Every donor was a Caucasian adult living in Nashville, Tennessee, USA. CD4+ T cells were enriched through magnetic negative selection, after which naive cells were positively selected on CD45RA and the remaining negative fraction served as the memory subset. After blood collection by leukapheresis, PBMCs were isolated using Ficoll-Histopaque density gradient centrifugation and then cryopreserved in the vapor phase of liquid nitrogen. Analytical flow cytometry was used to check the purity and quantity of every magnetically sorted T cell population. Genomic DNA was isolated from every sorted fraction and measured by UV absorbance on a Nanodrop 2000c.

The data stem from a study of shared clonotypes between healthy human individuals (dated by TCRdb to the early 2020s). Concerning the study at large: The cohort included three men and a couple of women between 18 and 49 years of age. For each donor, three plates each were used for CD4 naive and CD4 memory, two plates were used for CD8 naive, and one plate was used for CD8 memory. To estimate repertoire size and how much clonotype sharing occurs between individuals, the study deeply sequenced the blood TCR repertoires of several healthy adults. To increase sequencing depth and limit assay-specific biases, different laboratories used diverse techniques to prepare libraries and sequence TCR repertoires. Leukapheresis yielded between about 0.9 and 8.9 billion PBMCs per donor.

Points the paper makes about the study in general: Compared with non-shared clonotypes, the clonotypes found in all four sorted-subset donors had higher generation probabilities. Across a handful of donors, roughly 5.1% of naive CD4, approximately 3.6% of naive CD8, roughly 2.2% of memory CD4, and approximately 0.4% of memory CD8 clonotypes were shared. Pairwise subsampling indicated that sequencing depth was expected to affect the degree of clonotype sharing among donors. Rarefaction of sorted-subset datasets indicated incomplete sequencing despite the large sequencing depth. Naive subsets generally had larger estimated clonotype richness than memory subsets did. The genetic and exposure-history diversity represented was limited by the small number of donors. Sampling was restricted to blood, and TCR repertoires in tissues likely differ from the TCR repertoires found in blood.

Input material: naive CD4+ T cells sorted from blood. The cell subset or site label corresponds to: CD45RA+ positively selected. The sequence links TRBV7-6 to TRBJ1-4; the D gene is possibly TRBD1, with 5 bases matching. This TCR was sampled from a man aged 18 to 35 in good health. The encoded CDR3 is CASSLGAGSNEKLFF. At the DNA level, the sequence is TGTGCCAGCAGCTTAGGCGCAGGGAGTAATGAAAAACTGTTTTTT. The CDR3 plus the reference TRBV7-6 and TRBJ1-4 genes for the other parts give the full variable domain: GAGVSQSPRYKVTKRGQDVALRCDPISGHVSLYWYRQALGQGPEFLTYFNYEAQQDKSGLPNDRFSAERPEGSISTLTIQRTEQRDSAMYRCASSLGAGSNEKLFFGSGTQLSVL.